What follows describes a single T cell receptor (beta chain). Its antigen is still unknown. These data originate in a study of cytomegalovirus exposure and HLA in healthy donors. Notes on the study in general: A previous analysis found most TCR beta V segments productive roughly 87% or roughly 30% of the time. Researchers reported in a later analysis that a missense DCLRE1C variant was tied to TCR beta V- and J-gene trimming. There were several of the most significant clusters that appeared linked to common viral pathogens in a later analysis. Researchers counted 150 to 200 TCR beta chains as cytomegalovirus-associated.

The PCR contained 60 Vbeta and 13 Jbeta primers. Profiling relied on immunoSEQ multiplex PCR, and the TCRdb table lists in-frame clones only, not all of them. The repertoire holds around 150,000 clones, with roughly 85% as singletons. Germline lookup yields CDR1 LNHDA and CDR2 SQIVND (reference sequence). The CDR3 is made up of 13 amino acids. Trimming shortened V by 7 bases and J by 3 bases, and 12 bases separated the two germline ends. The clonotype originates from a man between 18 and 35 years old in good health and CMV-seropositive. Sequenced sample: PBMCs. V gene TRBV19 combines with J gene TRBJ1-1; TRBD1 might be the D (5 bases). CDR3 loop: CASTPGRYTEAFF. The CDR3 coding sequence is TGTGCCAGTACCCCAGGGCGGTACACTGAAGCTTTCTTT.